The source of this T cell receptor beta chain is a study of blood T cell repertoires in COVID-19 (dated by TCRdb to 2018 to 2020). Regarding the research as a whole: Collaborator samples came from the United States, Italy and Spain and covered acute and convalescent phases of COVID-19. The material from the prospective study consisted of cDNA or gDNA derived from T cells, B-cell-depleted T cells, or PBMCs. Subjects who had been exposed to COVID-19, were actively infected with it, or had recovered from it provided the deeply sampled blood TCRbeta repertoires that made up the dataset. The repertoires were made available in a free public database intended to serve as a resource for research on the immune response to SARS-CoV-2. Samples came from the ongoing ImmuneRACE study (first 160 participants) plus 1,254 subjects from 6 global collaborators. A de-identified subject ID, COVID-19 status, age in years and sex were almost always included in the sample metadata. Where available, HLA class I and class II types were obtained from metadata supplied by the sample provider rather than from assay-based typing.

TCRbeta CDR3 regions were amplified from genomic DNA by means of the immunoSEQ Assay, a bias-controlled multiplex PCR. Processing in the source paper ran as follows. The number of nucleated cells in each sample was estimated from the amplification of reference gene primers within the assay. To quantify the absolute abundance of each unique TCRbeta CDR3 rearrangement, sequence reads were collapsed and filtered. Productive Simpson clonality was computed per sample as the square root of Simpson's diversity index over productive rearrangements. TCRdb took over this immuneACCESS table, retaining in-frame rearrangements with V and J assigned. Such tables are incomplete; in checked studies, under half of the missing clones stem from an unresolved V gene, and the remainder is unexplained. That table is the source of V, J and clone size, and D and trimming were worked out from the DNA. This sample comprises 110,000 or so clones, 85% to 90% of them detected only once. 28% of the sample comes from the top ten.

Summary of the overall study and its limitations: Clinical and demographic metadata were provided uncurated, with the amount varying by source and participant.

About this clone: Its antigen has not been determined. Per-nucleotide qualities are absent, and no much larger clonotype sits a single base away.

The collaborating institutions used their own protocols to collect whole blood in K2EDTA tubes. Collaborator samples were shipped for TCRbeta analysis as frozen whole blood, isolated PBMCs, or DNA extracted from either sample type. This receptor was obtained from a man between 65 and 79 years old with active or convalescent COVID-19. The sample was peripheral blood.

This receptor carries the CDR3 CASKPQQGANYGYTF. The bases are TGTGCCAGCAAACCCCAACAGGGGGCAAACTATGGCTACACCTTC. This sequence uses TRBV27 and TRBJ1-2; a stretch of 9 junction bases matches TRBD1. Reading the germline V gene (reference sequence) gives CDR1 MNHEY and CDR2 SMNVEV. V ends up 7 bases short and J 2 bases short, with an unmatched junction base count of 8. The CDR3 goes from the cysteine to the phenylalanine over 15 residues. Kept here is only the CDR3 DNA, which spans 45 bases and is read in frame from base 1.